This TCR beta chain emerged from a study of cytomegalovirus exposure and HLA in healthy donors (dated by TCRdb to 2017 to 2019). About the full investigation: An earlier analysis of some 500 of the donors reported approximately 290 Gb of sequence data and around 120 million unique TCR beta sequences from some 180 million T cells. Four or five DR-DQ haplotypes were handled as single units for association and clustering because linkage in the cohort was strong. Across approximately 400 genotyped donors of the cohort, an average of roughly 250,000 unique TCR beta nucleotide sequences per donor were sequenced, and about a sixth of those sequences were non-productive. Both class I and class II loci were covered by HLA typing, at four-digit resolution. In a later analysis, previously published TCR beta repertoires from more than 500 donors were re-analyzed and high-resolution HLA genotyping was added so that TCR occurrence patterns could be studied. The study was designed to test whether signatures of past pathogen exposure could be identified by cataloging public T cell receptors. In an earlier analysis of 550 to 700 of the donors, high-throughput TCR beta sequencing was used to judge whether each TCR beta V gene segment behaved as functional or pseudogenic. Donor age, sex, ethnicity and CMV serostatus were compiled alongside the repertoire data. Every discovery cohort repertoire had been produced on one sequencing platform. An early release covering approximately 600 HLA-typed donors comprised approximately 300 gigabases of sequencing data and roughly 85 million unique TCR sequences. In the later analysis, no new phenotypic data were used to find candidate immune exposures; instead, reliance was placed on TCR beta sequences and their occurrence across donors. Among the roughly 400 genotyped donors, around 81% belonged to the genetic ancestry cluster associated with self-reported Caucasian donors. Typing coverage varied by locus: roughly 629-640 donors for A, B, C, DRB1 and DQB1; roughly 520 for DQA1; 606 for DPA1; under 490 for DPB1. Along with the approximately 600-subject first cohort, a separate validation cohort of over a hundred different subjects was used. A later genetic analysis took genome-wide SNP genotypes for 398 of the 666 donors and used that subset as a discovery cohort. To predict cytomegalovirus infection status, the study combined high-throughput TCR immunosequencing, statistical association of individual TCRs with disease status, and machine learning. The study used immunosequencing to profile the T cell repertoires of about 670 subjects and linked those repertoires to cytomegalovirus serostatus. The paper as a whole reports these results and caveats: Because some donors lacked HLA typing at each locus, the association tests relied only on the typed subset. Correlated functional status among segregating V segments might reflect linkage disequilibrium, but an unknown experimental factor could not be ruled out. The earlier analysis of about 600 of the donors excluded fewer than 20 rarely observed V segments, including chromosome 9 orphons, because counts were too low. In a later analysis, HLA-associated TCR beta chains showed more clonal expansion and lower generation probabilities than non-associated chains that were equally common. It was suggested by the authors that the approach could potentially be generalized to other disease states and immunological phenotypes. While some public TCRs were present in many individuals, most TCR sequences turned up only very rarely across donors. This cohort had only TCR beta chains sequenced, and the lack of alpha or paired-chain data limited which features could be detected. A later genetic analysis associated a missense DCLRE1C variant with V-gene and J-gene trimming of TCR beta chains, and an independent cohort replicated the association. A further reported finding was that TCR beta sequences accurately predicted the HLA-A and HLA-B alleles for most subjects in the first cohort. In a later genetic analysis, fewer N-insertions in productive TCRs were reported among donors in an Asian-associated ancestry cluster than the 666-donor mean. For the cohort, immune exposure information was limited to CMV serostatus. Cytomegalovirus status was reported to be diagnosed by the classifier with high specificity and sensitivity in both the original and validation cohorts. Most CMV-associated TCR beta chains appeared to be HLA-restricted in a later analysis, and the HLA associations seemed to be driven largely by CMV exposure. Sequencing depth was assumed to be roughly uniform across donors in the presence/absence analyses, though that assumption may not hold. Specific HLA alleles were associated with about 17,000 TCR beta sequences at a false discovery rate of 0.05 in a later analysis. A later analysis found that TCR association rates varied across HLA loci, with DRB1 alleles showing the most associated TCRs and HLA-C alleles the fewest. Some IMGT-functional V segments, including TRBV6-2 and TRBV6-3, could not be distinguished by the 87-base-pair reads and were therefore excluded. In an earlier analysis of approximately 590 of the donors, most TCR beta V segments appeared in productive rearrangements about 87% or about 30% of the time, broadly matching IMGT annotations. A later analysis reported that several top co-occurrence clusters appeared linked to parvovirus B19, influenza, CMV and Epstein-Barr virus. In vitro tests confirmed that a few of the cytomegalovirus-associated TCR beta chains recognize cytomegalovirus antigens. The study listed 150 to 200 TCR beta chains as associated with cytomegalovirus. Strong co-occurrence of HLA alleles, especially DR and DQ, made assigning TCR associations to individual alleles difficult. A cluster of highly shared sequence variants was judged likely to be a technical artifact of the sequencing pipeline.

With regard to this clone: Its target antigen remains unknown. Base qualities were left out, and no much larger clone turns up one base away.

In total, just over 650 healthy bone marrow donors made up the cohort. Cohort members were all nominally healthy when sampled, although unrecorded immune exposures were likely present. The donor tested CMV seropositive and was one of the 289 seropositive cohort members. A peripheral blood sample was provided by each donor, and peripheral blood mononuclear cells were used for TCR beta sequencing. Genomic DNA was extracted from the blood cell samples with the Qiagen DNeasy Blood Extraction Kit. Libraries were built with the immunoSEQ multiplex PCR assay. A mixture of 60 forward primers for TCR Vbeta segments and 13 reverse primers for TCR Jbeta segments was used in the multiplex PCR. The CDR3 region of rearranged TCR beta genes was amplified from genomic DNA by a multiplex PCR assay. Amplified TCR beta libraries were sequenced as 87-base-pair reads on the Illumina HiSeq System. The study's processing was this. A later analysis counted about 80 million unique TCR beta chains across the 550 to 800 repertoires, and approximately 11 million of these chains were shared by at least two donors. To remove PCR and sequencing errors, raw reads were error-corrected and collapsed into unique sequences using a nearest-neighbor algorithm that merged closely related sequences. To assign V, D and J gene segments, CDR3 sequences were aligned to IMGT reference sequences. For a sequence to be retained, a match of at least six nucleotides was required to both a V gene segment and a J gene segment. Rearrangements were called productive when the CDR3 lacked stop codons and stayed in frame with V and J; all others were non-productive. Following IMGT convention, CDR3 was defined as the stretch from the second conserved V-encoded cysteine up to the conserved J-encoded phenylalanine. The earlier analysis of fewer than 700 of the donors excluded sequences that lacked an unambiguous match to a single V gene segment. An earlier analysis of 550 to 650 of the donors classified V segments as functional when productive rearrangements were above 56.7% and as segregating when the standard deviation between donors was above 5%. A statistical classification framework was built to diagnose cytomegalovirus status from the catalog of TCR beta chain sequences. V and J gene assignment, in a later analysis, came from comparing TCR nucleotide sequences with IMGT/GENE-DB human TR gene sequences. Using the TCRdist pipeline, a later analysis assigned CDR3 sequences along with most-parsimonious VDJ recombination scenarios. In a later analysis, every TCR beta chain was defined by the combination of its CDR3 amino acid sequence and its V-gene family, and reads without a unique V-gene family were dropped. In a later analysis, some 600 highly shared, low-generation-probability nucleotide sequences were removed to address suspected cross-contamination and a sequencing artifact. In a later analysis, a clonal expansion index for each public chain was calculated from normalized within-repertoire ranks of inferred template counts. Generation probabilities in a later analysis came from a VDJ recombination model fitted to out-of-frame rearrangements, and those results were checked against IGoR. A later analysis scored TCR-TCR, TCR-HLA and TCR-CMV co-occurrence with hypergeometric tests, applying a repertoire-size bias correction to TCR pairs. A later analysis estimated false discovery rates by permuting HLA or CMV assignments 20 times. In a later analysis, co-occurring TCRs were grouped using DBSCAN, with TCRdist sequence similarity added in when clustering inside HLA-allele-positive subsets. Repertoires with fewer than 30,000 or more than 120,000 public chains were left out of co-occurrence clustering, as were about five repertoires with anomalous nucleotide sharing. TCRdb stores this immuneACCESS table with in-frame sequences only. Part of the clones is absent; in the studies checked, under half of the shortfall reflects unresolved V genes, and no reason is known for the rest. V, J and clone size were drawn from that table, and D and trimming were deduced from the DNA. The sample has around 120,000 clones on record, 82% of them singletons. Of the sample, 11% falls within the top ten clones.

The germline V gene yields LGHNT for CDR1 and FRNRAP for CDR2. Trimming removed 5 bases from V and 6 bases from J, leaving 13 bases between the germline ends. There are 13 amino acids in the CDR3, from cysteine to phenylalanine inclusive. The retained sequence is limited to the CDR3, 39 bases, with the frame set at the first base. This sequence originates from a male donor in good health and CMV-seropositive. Sample: PBMCs. The receptor chain draws on TRBV12-5 and TRBJ1-2; no D gene is confidently identified. The CDR3 region: CASGLGREDGYTF. The nucleotide sequence is TGTGCTAGTGGTCTTGGGAGGGAAGATGGCTACACCTTC.